A single sample gave rise to the 16 T cell receptor beta chains below, sequenced in a study of blood T cell repertoires in COVID-19. Only in-frame clones appear in the TCRdb table, and some are missing; sequencing was by immunoSEQ multiplex PCR. The sample shows more than 85,000 clones, around three quarters of them seen only once. Sequencing was carried out using peripheral blood. The receptors come from a woman aged 50 to 60 with acute or convalescent COVID-19.

The genes are TRBV7-9 and TRBJ1-1, with D possibly TRBD1 on 6 matching bases. Germline-derived CDR1 and CDR2 are SEHNR and FQNEAQ (reference sequence). V gave up 1 base and J gave up 1 base, with 16 bases separating them. The CDR3 has 17 amino acids. CDR3 DNA sequence: TGTGCCAGCAGCTTAGACCTCCGGGACAATAAGAACACTGAAGCTTTCTTT. This gives the protein CASSLDLRDNKNTEAFF.

The rearrangement uses TRBV5-4 and TRBJ2-3; TRBD1 matches at 7 bases. This CDR3 contains 15 residues. The V and J ends lost 0 bases and 0 bases, in that order; junction bases with no gene match: 1. Germline V gene lookup returns CDR1 SGHNT and CDR2 YYREEE (reference sequence). The chain's CDR3 is CASSLATGSTDTQYF. The CDR3 DNA reads as TGTGCCAGCAGCTTGGCGACAGGGAGCACAGATACGCAGTATTTT.

The chain recombines TRBV5-8 with TRBJ1-2; no firm D call. The germline V and J ends were trimmed by 4 bases and 7 bases, with 8 bases remaining between them. The CDR3 contains 11 residues. Germline CDR1 and CDR2: SGHTS and YDEGEE. As DNA, the CDR3 is TGTGCCAGCAGCCCGCCAGGTGGCTACACCTTC. Residues: CASSPPGGYTF.

The chain couples TRBV28 to TRBJ1-2, with 9 bases fitting TRBD1. This CDR3 is 16 amino acids long. Germline V gene lookup returns CDR1 MDHEN and CDR2 SYDVKM. V trimming: 7 bases; J trimming: 0 bases; junction bases outside the gene matches: 9. The CDR3 region has the DNA TGTGCCAGCAACCGATGGGACAGGGCATCTAACTATGGCTACACCTTC. This translates into CASNRWDRASNYGYTF.

This clone was detected a few times. The J gene is TRBJ1-1, the V gene TRBV6-5, with 9 bases lining up with TRBD1. Germline-derived CDR1 and CDR2 are MNHEY and SVGAGI. The CDR3 has 14 amino acids. Trimming cost V 5 bases and J 5 bases; bases outside gene matches: 6. The CDR3 protein is CASSRGTGWTEAFF. The DNA of the CDR3 is TGTGCCAGCAGTCGGGGGACAGGGTGGACTGAAGCTTTCTTT.

This clone was seen a few times. The J gene is TRBJ1-2, the V gene TRBV10-3; 7 bases align to TRBD1. The CDR3 runs 15 residues. CDR1 is ENHRY and CDR2 is SYGVKD in the germline V gene. The V segment lost 0 bases and the J segment 3 bases; nucleotides outside the gene matches: 4. CDR3 sequence (DNA): TGTGCCATCAGTGAGTCGCGACAGGGTGACTATGGCTACACCTTC. Its protein is CAISESRQGDYGYTF.

This clone has ten or more counts. This chain links TRBV5-8 with TRBJ2-7; weak D call: TRBD1 (6 bases). Per the germline V gene, CDR1 is SGHTS and CDR2 is YDEGEE. The CDR3 totals 16 residues. V was shortened by 4 bases and J by 5 bases, with 22 bases between the two germline ends. CDR3 bases: TGTGCCAGCAGCGCCCCGCACACAGGGAGCCGTGACGAGCAGTACTTC. It encodes CASSAPHTGSRDEQYF.

The V call is TRBV3-1 (or the pseudogene TRBV3-2), the J call TRBJ1-4; D ambiguous. There are 14 residues in the CDR3. V lost 2 bases and J lost 8, with 12 bases in between. Germline V gives CDR1 LGHDT, CDR2 YNNKEL (reference sequence). The CDR3 bases are TGTGCCAGCAGCCAAAACAGCGGGAGAGAAAAACTGTTTTTT. This gives the protein CASSQNSGREKLFF.

The V and J genes are TRBV19 and TRBJ1-2; 11 bases are a match to TRBD1. Unmatched junction bases numbered 9, after V lost 7 bases and J lost 8 bases. The germline V gene encodes CDR1 LNHDA and CDR2 SQIVND (reference sequence). The CDR3 extends over 14 amino acids. The CDR3 DNA is TGTGCCAGTAATCCCGGGACAGGGGGTCGGGGCTACACCTTC. Its protein product is CASNPGTGGRGYTF. The full variable domain, its missing parts supplied by reference TRBV19 and TRBJ1-2, is DGGITQSPKYLFRKEGQNVTLSCEQNLNHDAMYWYRQDPGQGLRLIYYSQIVNDFQKGDIAEGYSVSREKKESFPLTVTSAQKNPTAFYLCASNPGTGGRGYTFGSGTRLTVV.

The chain employs TRBV28 and TRBJ1-2, with 7 bases fitting TRBD1. Trimming removed 6 bases from V and 4 bases from J; junction bases left unmatched: 14. Germline CDR1 reads MDHEN; CDR2 reads SYDVKM. The CDR3 runs to 16 residues. Here the CDR3 DNA reads TGTGCCAGCAGGACACAGGGGATTGGGTTATCCTATGGCTACACCTTC. Its translation is CASRTQGIGLSYGYTF.

This clone was observed a single time. The rearrangement joins TRBV6-5 to TRBJ1-2, with 8 bases that match TRBD1. The CDR3 totals 13 residues. V shed 6 bases, J shed 4 bases, and the junction held 4 bases outside the gene matches. Germline-derived CDR1 and CDR2 are MNHEY and SVGAGI. DNA of the CDR3: TGTGCCAGCAGGGGGACAGGCTCCTATGGCTACACCTTC. Translation: CASRGTGSYGYTF.

Regarding this clone: The junction departs from germline at one end; a sequencing error may be responsible. Distinct nucleotide sequences in the sample also encode this CDR3. This chain links TRBV5-1 with TRBJ1-1, with D unclear. Germline CDR1 SGHRS, CDR2 YFSETQ. This CDR3 is built from 14 residues. CDR3 nucleotides: TGCGCTAGCAGCTTTGTCAGCGGGGACACTGAAGCTTTCTTT. Translation gives CASSFVSGDTEAFF.

The V gene is TRBV5-5, the J gene TRBJ2-1; TRBD2 might be the D (6 bases). Looked up from germline, CDR1 is SGHKS and CDR2 is YYEKEE (reference sequence). CDR3 length: 12 amino acids. V was clipped by 1 base and J by 10 bases, with 9 bases between them. The CDR3 coding sequence is TGTGCCAGCAGCTTGCTTGGGGGGGAGCAGTTCTTC. This gives the protein CASSLLGGEQFF.

This chain links TRBV19 with TRBJ1-2; no reliable D call. Per the germline V gene, CDR1 is LNHDA and CDR2 is SQIVND (reference sequence). V was trimmed by 9 bases and J by 8 bases, leaving 13 bases between them. The CDR3 totals 11 residues. The CDR3 DNA follows: TGTGCCAGCCGGACTGGAAGGGGCTACACCTTC. Its protein is CASRTGRGYTF. Full variable domain (missing parts from reference TRBV19 and TRBJ1-2): DGGITQSPKYLFRKEGQNVTLSCEQNLNHDAMYWYRQDPGQGLRLIYYSQIVNDFQKGDIAEGYSVSREKKESFPLTVTSAQKNPTAFYLCASRTGRGYTFGSGTRLTVV.

V is TRBV7-3 and J is TRBJ2-6, with TRBD1 as a possible D gene (6 bases). The V end was cut by 1 base, the J end by 2 bases, with 18 bases between. Germline V gene lookup returns CDR1 SGHTA and CDR2 FQGTGA. The CDR3 length is 19 residues. The CDR3 loop reads CASSLKSFLPGAGANVLTF. The CDR3 region has the DNA TGTGCCAGCAGCTTAAAGTCCTTCCTCCCAGGGGCTGGGGCCAACGTCCTGACTTTC. Full variable domain (outside the CDR3, taken from reference TRBV7-3 and TRBJ2-6): GAGVSQTPSNKVTEKGKYVELRCDPISGHTALYWYRQSLGQGPEFLIYFQGTGAADDSGLPNDRFFAVRPEGSVSTLKIQRTERGDSAVYLCASSLKSFLPGAGANVLTFGAGSRLTVL.

This clone has only a few counts. The chain uses TRBV14 and TRBJ1-6, with D unresolved. V shed 3 bases and J shed 0 bases, with 9 bases lying between them. The germline V gene encodes CDR1 SGHDN and CDR2 FVKESK. The CDR3 consists of 16 residues. CDR3 sequence (DNA): TGTGCCAGCAGCCAGAGGGCCGGCTCCTATAATTCACCCCTCCACTTT. This codes for CASSQRAGSYNSPLHF.